A selection of T cell receptor beta chains follows, all from one sample in a study of identical twins' blood T cells. Each CDR3 protein is one row after TCRdb ran MiXCR on the 5' RACE reads. The data contain roughly 340,000 distinct CDR3 sequences, roughly 30% of them singletons. Sample: PBMCs. These receptors were taken from a woman between 18 and 55 years old in good health. Each CDR3 is given with its conserved first and last residue. Each record gives: V gene, J gene, clone size, CDR3 length, D gene, CDR3 protein, CDR3 DNA. A D gene is named only where the DNA matches it firmly. Size tells how often a clone was seen (once, few, many) or the class of an expanded clone, and some rows leave it out.

V gene: TRBV15
J gene: TRBJ2-3
clone size: .
CDR3 length: 14
D gene: .
CDR3 protein: CVTSVRQRTDTQYF
CDR3 DNA: TGTGTCACCAGCGTAAGACAGCGCACAGATACGCAGTATTTT

V gene: TRBV12-3/TRBV12-4
J gene: TRBJ2-6
clone size: .
CDR3 length: 15
D gene: .
CDR3 protein: CASSLFQAGANVLTF
CDR3 DNA: TGTGCCAGCAGTTTGTTCCAAGCCGGGGCCAACGTCCTGACTTTC

V gene: TRBV2
J gene: TRBJ1-4
clone size: .
CDR3 length: 15
D gene: TRBD1
CDR3 protein: CASSEEGQGNEKLFF
CDR3 DNA: TGTGCCAGCAGTGAAGAGGGACAGGGGAATGAAAAACTGTTTTTT

V gene: TRBV4-1
J gene: TRBJ1-1
clone size: few
CDR3 length: 15
D gene: .
CDR3 protein: CASSDDGLINTEAFF
CDR3 DNA: TGCGCCAGCAGCGACGACGGACTTATTAACACTGAAGCTTTCTTT

V gene: TRBV12-3/TRBV12-4
J gene: TRBJ1-2
clone size: few
CDR3 length: 12
D gene: .
CDR3 protein: CASTRRADGYTF
CDR3 DNA: TGTGCCAGCACACGCAGGGCGGATGGCTACACCTTC

V gene: TRBV7-9
J gene: TRBJ2-1
clone size: .
CDR3 length: 16
D gene: TRBD2
CDR3 protein: CASILGGTSPYNEQFF
CDR3 DNA: TGTGCCAGCATCTTAGGCGGGACTAGCCCCTACAATGAGCAGTTCTTC

V gene: TRBV19
J gene: TRBJ1-5
clone size: few
CDR3 length: 13
D gene: .
CDR3 protein: CASSMVPLGAQHF
CDR3 DNA: TGTGCCAGTAGTATGGTCCCCCTCGGGGCCCAGCATTTT

V gene: TRBV20-1
J gene: TRBJ2-7
clone size: many
CDR3 length: 14
D gene: .
CDR3 protein: CSAHPIQLRYEQYF
CDR3 DNA: TGCAGTGCTCATCCGATACAACTTAGATACGAGCAGTACTTC

V gene: TRBV29-1
J gene: TRBJ1-5
clone size: few
CDR3 length: 12
D gene: .
CDR3 protein: CSVGRGNQPQHF
CDR3 DNA: TGCAGCGTTGGACGGGGCAATCAGCCCCAGCATTTT

V gene: TRBV4-3
J gene: TRBJ2-7
clone size: .
CDR3 length: 16
D gene: TRBD2
CDR3 protein: CASSQVPSGTSDEQYF
CDR3 DNA: TGCGCCAGCAGCCAAGTCCCCAGCGGGACTAGCGACGAGCAGTACTTC

V gene: TRBV27
J gene: TRBJ1-1
clone size: few
CDR3 length: 12
D gene: .
CDR3 protein: CASSPGGTDEIF
CDR3 DNA: TGTGCCAGCAGTCCCGGGGGGACGGACGAAATCTTT

V gene: TRBV4-1
J gene: TRBJ1-1
clone size: few
CDR3 length: 15
D gene: .
CDR3 protein: CASSQGWGGKTEAFF
CDR3 DNA: TGCGCCAGCAGCCAAGGGTGGGGAGGAAAAACTGAAGCTTTCTTT

V gene: TRBV25-1
J gene: TRBJ2-3
clone size: few
CDR3 length: 11
D gene: .
CDR3 protein: CASTPGDTQYF
CDR3 DNA: TGTGCCAGCACCCCCGGGGATACGCAGTATTTT

V gene: TRBV11-2
J gene: TRBJ2-1
clone size: .
CDR3 length: 16
D gene: TRBD2
CDR3 protein: CASSLPLAGTYNEQFF
CDR3 DNA: TGTGCCAGCAGTCTACCACTAGCGGGGACTTACAATGAGCAGTTCTTC

V gene: TRBV19
J gene: TRBJ1-1
clone size: .
CDR3 length: 12
D gene: .
CDR3 protein: CASSRTYTEAFF
CDR3 DNA: TGTGCCAGTAGTAGGACCTACACTGAAGCTTTCTTT

V gene: TRBV9
J gene: TRBJ1-4
clone size: few
CDR3 length: 14
D gene: TRBD1
CDR3 protein: CASSADRVNGKLFF
CDR3 DNA: TGTGCCAGCAGCGCGGACAGGGTTAATGGAAAACTGTTTTTT

V gene: TRBV7-8
J gene: TRBJ1-3
clone size: many
CDR3 length: 14
D gene: .
CDR3 protein: CASSLTVSGNTIYF
CDR3 DNA: TGTGCCAGCAGCTTAACAGTCTCTGGAAACACCATATATTTT

V gene: TRBV2
J gene: TRBJ2-7
clone size: .
CDR3 length: 13
D gene: TRBD1
CDR3 protein: CASTSGGPYEQYF
CDR3 DNA: TGTGCCAGCACCTCAGGGGGCCCCTACGAGCAGTACTTC

V gene: TRBV12-3/TRBV12-4
J gene: TRBJ1-2
clone size: .
CDR3 length: 12
D gene: .
CDR3 protein: CASRTTGRGYTF
CDR3 DNA: TGTGCCAGCAGAACAACTGGACGGGGCTACACCTTC

V gene: TRBV7-2
J gene: TRBJ1-6
clone size: few
CDR3 length: 15
D gene: .
CDR3 protein: CASSYDRSYNSPLHF
CDR3 DNA: TGTGCCAGCAGCTACGACAGATCCTATAATTCACCCCTCCACTTT

V gene: TRBV29-1
J gene: TRBJ1-2
clone size: .
CDR3 length: 14
D gene: TRBD1
CDR3 protein: CSVEAGTGLYGYAF
CDR3 DNA: TGCAGCGTTGAAGCTGGGACAGGTCTCTATGGCTACGCCTTC

V gene: TRBV7-9
J gene: TRBJ1-4
clone size: .
CDR3 length: 11
D gene: .
CDR3 protein: CASSFEEKLFF
CDR3 DNA: TGTGCCAGCAGCTTCGAAGAAAAACTGTTTTTT

V gene: TRBV5-1
J gene: TRBJ2-5
clone size: once
CDR3 length: 14
D gene: .
CDR3 protein: CASSLGQSQETQYF
CDR3 DNA: TGCGCCAGCAGCTTAGGACAGAGTCAAGAGACCCAGTACTTC

V gene: TRBV6-6
J gene: TRBJ2-2
clone size: .
CDR3 length: 17
D gene: TRBD2
CDR3 protein: CASSYLRSGRGTGELFF
CDR3 DNA: TGTGCCAGCAGTTACCTCCGAAGCGGGAGAGGGACCGGGGAGCTGTTTTTT

V gene: TRBV20-1
J gene: TRBJ1-6
clone size: .
CDR3 length: 18
D gene: TRBD1
CDR3 protein: CSAPPPGTGLLNNSPLHF
CDR3 DNA: TGCAGTGCCCCCCCTCCCGGGACAGGTCTTCTAAATAATTCACCCCTCCACTTT

V gene: TRBV5-1
J gene: TRBJ2-6
clone size: .
CDR3 length: 16
D gene: .
CDR3 protein: CASSRQYRSGANVLTF
CDR3 DNA: TGCGCCAGCAGTCGCCAGTACCGCTCTGGGGCCAACGTCCTGACTTTC

V gene: TRBV29-1
J gene: TRBJ2-7
clone size: .
CDR3 length: 12
D gene: TRBD2
CDR3 protein: CSVDPGGVGQYF
CDR3 DNA: TGCAGCGTTGATCCGGGAGGAGTCGGGCAGTACTTC

V gene: TRBV29-1
J gene: TRBJ1-2
clone size: .
CDR3 length: 14
D gene: TRBD1
CDR3 protein: CSVARTGGIYGYTF
CDR3 DNA: TGCAGCGTAGCTCGGACAGGGGGAATCTATGGCTACACCTTC

V gene: TRBV13
J gene: TRBJ1-1
clone size: many
CDR3 length: 15
D gene: TRBD1
CDR3 protein: CASSGATGQNTEAFF
CDR3 DNA: TGTGCCAGCAGCGGGGCGACAGGGCAGAACACTGAAGCTTTCTTT

V gene: TRBV11-2
J gene: TRBJ2-2
clone size: few
CDR3 length: 12
D gene: .
CDR3 protein: CASMHNTGELFF
CDR3 DNA: TGTGCCAGCATGCATAACACCGGGGAGCTGTTTTTT

V gene: TRBV10-1
J gene: TRBJ2-3
clone size: few
CDR3 length: 18
D gene: TRBD1
CDR3 protein: CASRAPGQSDFSTDTQYF
CDR3 DNA: TGCGCCAGCAGGGCCCCGGGACAGAGCGATTTTAGCACAGATACGCAGTATTTT

V gene: TRBV6-1
J gene: TRBJ2-3
clone size: .
CDR3 length: 16
D gene: TRBD1
CDR3 protein: CASSRRGTGITDTQYF
CDR3 DNA: TGTGCCAGCAGTCGTCGAGGGACAGGGATCACAGATACGCAGTATTTT

V gene: TRBV2
J gene: TRBJ1-1
clone size: few
CDR3 length: 10
D gene: .
CDR3 protein: CAHNPTEAFF
CDR3 DNA: TGTGCCCATAATCCCACTGAAGCTTTCTTT

V gene: TRBV7-2
J gene: TRBJ1-1
clone size: .
CDR3 length: 13
D gene: .
CDR3 protein: CVSSRRGAGEAFF
CDR3 DNA: TGTGTCAGCAGCAGACGGGGGGCAGGTGAAGCTTTCTTT

V gene: TRBV11-2
J gene: TRBJ2-1
clone size: many
CDR3 length: 19
D gene: TRBD2
CDR3 protein: CASTRTSGSQLSSYNEQFF
CDR3 DNA: TGTGCCAGCACCCGGACTAGCGGGAGCCAACTTAGCTCCTACAATGAGCAGTTCTTC

V gene: TRBV9
J gene: TRBJ2-3
clone size: .
CDR3 length: 15
D gene: .
CDR3 protein: CASSAEAGGTDTQYF
CDR3 DNA: TGTGCCAGCAGCGCCGAAGCGGGCGGGACAGATACGCAGTATTTT

V gene: TRBV23-1
J gene: TRBJ1-1
clone size: few
CDR3 length: 15
D gene: .
CDR3 protein: CASSQSAGVNTEAFF
CDR3 DNA: TGCGCCAGCAGTCAATCGGCGGGAGTGAACACTGAAGCTTTCTTT

V gene: TRBV7-9
J gene: TRBJ1-1
clone size: .
CDR3 length: 15
D gene: TRBD1
CDR3 protein: CASSLATGVNTEAFF
CDR3 DNA: TGTGCCAGCAGCTTAGCGACAGGGGTTAACACTGAAGCTTTCTTT

V gene: TRBV10-3
J gene: TRBJ1-6
clone size: .
CDR3 length: 16
D gene: .
CDR3 protein: CAISEQGSSYNSPLHF
CDR3 DNA: TGTGCCATCAGTGAACAGGGAAGCTCCTATAATTCACCCCTCCACTTT

V gene: TRBV5-1
J gene: TRBJ1-4
clone size: .
CDR3 length: 15
D gene: .
CDR3 protein: CASSLKGSRDEKLFF
CDR3 DNA: TGCGCCAGCAGCTTGAAGGGCTCTAGGGATGAAAAACTGTTTTTT